This T cell receptor beta chain was sequenced in a study of T cells in Graves' hyperthyroidism and ophthalmopathy. Findings and caveats of the study: Ophthalmopathy was identified by the model a median around 6.9 months ahead of onset.

Regions amplified from RNA transcripts were the TCR beta CDR3 regions. First-round RT-PCR targeting the TCR CDR3 was performed with the HTBI primer set. TCRdb re-called the multiplex PCR reads with MiXCR, one entry per CDR3 protein. The sample shows 550,000 to 850,000 distinct CDR3 sequences, approximately 19% of them seen only once. In the case of this clonotype: The antigen remains undetermined.

Germline assignment: CDR1 SGHTA and CDR2 FQGNSA. After removal of 2 bases from V and 5 bases from J, the junction contained 6 bases not matched to a gene. This CDR3 comprises 15 residues. The origin of this receptor is a woman aged 45-59 years with Graves' hyperthyroidism that later progressed to Graves' ophthalmopathy. Source material: blood. The chain joins TRBV7-2 to TRBJ2-1; 7 positions agree with TRBD1. CDR3: CASSLRTGYNNEQFF. DNA of the CDR3: TGTGCCAGCAGCTTACGGACAGGTTATAACAATGAGCAGTTCTTC.